This TCR beta chain was captured by sequencing in a study of blood T cell repertoires in COVID-19 (dated by TCRdb to 2018 to 2020). The study in broad terms: Samples from collaborators originated in the United States, Italy and Spain and spanned both the acute and convalescent phases of COVID-19. The prospective study material was composed of cDNA or gDNA derived from T cells, B-cell-depleted T cells, or PBMCs. Subjects who had been exposed to COVID-19, were actively infected with it, or had recovered from it provided the deeply sampled blood TCRbeta repertoires that made up the dataset. A freely available public database, intended as a resource for researchers studying the immune response to SARS-CoV-2, is where the repertoires were released. Samples were obtained from the ongoing ImmuneRACE study (first 160 participants) and from approximately 1,200 subjects provided by 6 global collaborators. A de-identified subject ID, COVID-19 status, age in years and sex were almost always included in the sample metadata. Where HLA class I and class II types were available, the types were taken from metadata supplied by the sample provider, not from assay-based typing.

The immunoSEQ Assay, a bias-controlled multiplex PCR, was used to amplify TCRbeta CDR3 regions from genomic DNA. Per the source publication's procedure: Nucleated cell counts per sample were estimated from amplification of reference gene primers within the assay. Sequence reads were collapsed and filtered to measure the absolute abundance of every unique TCRbeta CDR3 rearrangement. For each sample, productive Simpson clonality was calculated by taking the square root of Simpson's diversity index across productive rearrangements. This is the immuneACCESS table as TCRdb keeps it, with only in-frame sequences that have V and J called. A part of the clones is gone; compared with another copy, unresolved V genes explain less than half, and the rest is unexplained. That table furnishes V, J and clone size, whereas the DNA furnished D and trimming. The sample data list approximately 310,000 clones, and 85% of these were observed just once. The ten largest make up under 2% of the sample.

Enrolling through a virtual design, the prospective study's participants ranged in age from roughly 18 to 90 years and lived across around 25 United States geographic areas. In the prospective study, participants were assigned to cohorts based on the clinical history participants reported in a screening survey and a study questionnaire. Exposed participants had been in contact, within 2 weeks of entering the study, with a person who had a PCR-confirmed or clinician-diagnosed case of COVID-19. Each participant in the prospective study had whole blood, serum and a nasopharyngeal or oropharyngeal swab collected by mobile phlebotomists. Over an approximately 2-month period, participants in the prospective study had the option of providing additional blood draws and questionnaires. Blood samples from the prospective study were shipped frozen or at room temperature prior to DNA extraction. V is trimmed back by 4 bases and J by 0 bases, and the junction contains 5 bases that no gene match accounts for. From the cysteine up to the phenylalanine, the CDR3 has a length of 16 residues. Of the read, only the CDR3 DNA is kept; its 48 bases are in frame from base 1. CDR1 and CDR2 (MGHDK, SYGVNS) derive from the germline V gene.

This clone was observed a handful of times. The target of this receptor is not known. No base-level quality is on record; no much larger clone is a single base apart. Findings and caveats that apply to the study as a whole: Clinical and demographic metadata were provided uncurated, with the amount varying by source and participant.

The chain employs TRBV25-1 and TRBJ1-1; TRBD1 fits 10 bases in the junction. The clonotype originates from a woman under 40 who had been exposed to COVID-19. The sample comprised PBMCs or T cells enriched from blood (not recorded which). The CDR3 region has the sequence CASSARTGGMNTEAFF. In nucleotide form, the sequence is TGTGCCAGCAGTGCGAGGACAGGGGGAATGAACACTGAAGCTTTCTTT.